These 23 T cell receptor beta chains originate from one sample sequenced in a study of T-cell reconstitution after alpha-beta-depleted transplantation in children. Molecular barcoding with unique molecular identifiers was used for the TCRbeta library. TCRdb recomputed calls from the PCR reads with MiXCR, one row per CDR3 protein. The sample contains some 87,000 distinct CDR3 sequences, roughly 15% of which appear only once. The material sequenced was PBMCs, mostly from graft donor cells, taken 180 days after TCRalphabeta/CD19-depleted stem cell transplant. Receptors originate from a male patient between 2 and 10 years old who had a stem cell transplant for acute lymphoblastic leukemia, so the T cells may come from the graft donor.

The gene calls are TRBV20-1 and TRBJ1-4; D perhaps matches TRBD1 (6 bases). V lost 6 bases and J 7 bases, leaving 12 bases between the germline ends. Germline loops: CDR1 DFQATT, CDR2 SNEGSKA (reference sequence). The CDR3 consists of 12 residues. For the CDR3, the DNA is TGCAGTGCCCAGGGGAAGGGTGAAAAACTGTTTTTT. Encoded protein: CSAQGKGEKLFF.

The chain recombines TRBV7-2 with TRBJ2-7, with 7 bases matching TRBD1. CDR1 is SGHTA, CDR2 FQGNSA, per germline. The CDR3 extends over 16 amino acids. The V gene end was trimmed by 4 bases and the J gene end by 3 bases; junction bases not matched to a gene: 12. CDR3 region: CASSSQTGPGLYEQYF. The CDR3 region has the DNA TGTGCCAGCAGCTCCCAGACAGGGCCAGGGCTCTACGAGCAGTACTTC.

The V call is TRBV7-9, the J call TRBJ2-2, with D perhaps being TRBD1 or TRBD2 (5 bases each). Germline CDR1 reads SEHNR; CDR2 reads FQNEAQ (reference sequence). The V end lost 5 bases, the J end lost 4 bases, and 14 bases lay between the germline ends. The CDR3 contains 15 residues. CDR3 coding DNA: TGTGCCAGCAGCGAGAGGGGCTCGGGCACCGGGGAGCTGTTTTTT. Translating gives CASSERGSGTGELFF.

This clonotype was detected many times. The V gene is TRBV12-3 or TRBV12-4, the J gene TRBJ1-5; 8 bases align to TRBD1. Trimming cost V 6 bases and J 4 bases; bases outside gene matches: 8. CDR3 length: 15 amino acids. The CDR3 loop reads CASRDDRGGNQPQHF. The CDR3 coding sequence is TGTGCCAGCAGGGACGACAGGGGAGGGAATCAGCCCCAGCATTTT.

The rearrangement uses TRBV5-5 and TRBJ1-3; 8 bases are shared with TRBD1. Germline V gene lookup returns CDR1 SGHKS and CDR2 YYEKEE (reference sequence). V lost 1 base and J lost 4; bases outside the gene matches: 1. The CDR3 spans 14 residues. The CDR3 region is CASSLTGGGNTIYF. The CDR3 DNA sequence: TGTGCCAGCAGCTTGACAGGGGGAGGAAACACCATATATTTT.

The J gene is TRBJ2-1, the V gene TRBV11-2, with D uncertain. Trimming removed 5 bases at V and 7 bases at J, with 9 bases between. This CDR3 region has 12 residues. Per the germline V gene, CDR1 is SGHAT and CDR2 is FQNNGV. The CDR3 sequence: CASSGPRNEQFF. The CDR3 DNA follows: TGTGCCAGCAGCGGGCCGCGGAATGAGCAGTTCTTC.

Only a few counts were recorded for this clonotype. J is TRBJ2-1 and V is TRBV9, with 11 bases that match TRBD2. The CDR3 consists of 16 residues. V shed 4 bases, J shed 6 bases, and the junction held 9 bases outside the gene matches. Germline lookup yields CDR1 SGDLS and CDR2 YYNGEE. The CDR3, as DNA: TGTGCCAGCAGCAGTAGCGGGGGGGGCGGAAGCAATGAGCAGTTCTTC. It specifies CASSSSGGGGSNEQFF.

This clonotype appeared a few times. The V gene is TRBV7-9, the J gene TRBJ1-1; D is perhaps TRBD1 (5 bases). V was cut by 7 bases and J by 4 bases, with 22 bases left in between. CDR1 and CDR2 (germline): SEHNR, FQNEAQ (reference sequence). This CDR3 has 16 residues. CDR3 protein: CASIPRAGKMVTEAFF. CDR3 in DNA: TGTGCCAGCATCCCACGGGCAGGGAAGATGGTCACTGAAGCTTTCTTT.

This clonotype was seen a handful of times. The chain recombines TRBV7-2 with TRBJ2-2; D is uncertain. The CDR3 consists of 16 residues. The germline V gene has CDR1 SGHTA and CDR2 FQGNSA. V was shortened by 0 bases and J by 0 bases, with 8 bases between the two germline ends. CDR3 nucleotides: TGTGCCAGCAGCTTAGCGGGTTCCGCGAACACCGGGGAGCTGTTTTTT. Translating it yields CASSLAGSANTGELFF.

This clonotype showed up just a few times. The chain has TRBV27 and TRBJ2-1; perhaps D is TRBD1 or TRBD2 (5 bases each). V was cut by 0 bases and J by 10 bases, with 7 bases left in between. This CDR3 contains 12 residues. Germline V gene lookup returns CDR1 MNHEY and CDR2 SMNVEV (reference sequence). CDR3 sequence reads: CASSLSGPEQFF. The CDR3 bases are TGTGCCAGCAGTTTATCGGGACCGGAGCAGTTCTTC.

The V and J genes are TRBV6-6 and TRBJ2-3; D gene uncertain. Germline values: CDR1 MNHNY, CDR2 SVGAGI (reference sequence). The CDR3 totals 11 residues. Trimming stripped 6 bases from V and 6 bases from J, with 7 bases between. In nucleotides, the CDR3 is TGTGCCAGCAGCCGTTCTGATACGCAGTATTTT. Translation: CASSRSDTQYF.

This clonotype showed up just a few times. The gene calls are TRBV18 and TRBJ1-5, with 10 positions matching TRBD1. Looked up from germline, CDR1 is KGHSH and CDR2 is LQKENI. V lost 5 bases, J lost 5 bases, and 6 bases stayed unmatched. This CDR3 comprises 15 residues. The CDR3 coding sequence is TGTGCCAGCTCATTGAAGGGGACAGGGGATCAGCCCCAGCATTTT. This gives the protein CASSLKGTGDQPQHF. Based on the CDR3 plus reference TRBV18 and TRBJ1-5, the full variable domain is NAGVMQNPRHLVRRRGQEARLRCSPMKGHSHVYWYRQLPEEGLKFMVYLQKENIIDESGMPKERFSAEFPKEGPSILRIQQVVRGDSAAYFCASSLKGTGDQPQHFGDGTRLSIL.

This clonotype was recorded a few times. A junction end diverges from the germline sequence, so it may reflect a read error. Here the CDR3 reads CASSPTGTASSF. The CDR3 nucleotides read TGTGCCAGCAGCCCCACCGGGACAGCCAGTTCCTTT. The chain links TRBV3-1 to TRBJ1-1; 7 bases line up with TRBD1. The CDR3 covers 12 residues. Germline values: CDR1 LGHDT, CDR2 YNNKEL (reference sequence).

The chain has TRBV7-9 and TRBJ1-5; D might be TRBD1 (5 bases). Germline-derived CDR1 and CDR2 are SEHNR and FQNEAQ (reference sequence). This CDR3 contains 15 residues. V lost 5 bases and J lost 0, with 11 bases in between. CDR3 sequence: CASSRGNYSNQPQHF. The CDR3 DNA is TGTGCCAGCAGCAGGGGAAACTATAGCAATCAGCCCCAGCATTTT.

The chain links TRBV30 to TRBJ1-2; no reliable D call. Germline CDR1 and CDR2: GTSNPN and SVGIG (reference sequence). V lost 5 bases and J 6 bases, leaving 16 bases between the germline ends. The CDR3 length is 13 residues. The CDR3 region has the DNA TGTGCCTGGGGAGGCGGGTCGCCGCATGGCTACACCTTC. It translates to CAWGGGSPHGYTF.

This clonotype has more than one count but fewer than ten. The rearrangement links TRBV4-1 to TRBJ2-5, with 9 positions matching TRBD2. The CDR3 has 17 amino acids. The V segment lost 0 bases and the J segment 4 bases; nucleotides outside the gene matches: 9. From germline, CDR1 is MGHRA and CDR2 YSYEKL. Here the CDR3 DNA reads TGCGCCAGCAGCCAAGAGGAATTAGCGGGGGACCTAGAGACCCAGTACTTC. Translation: CASSQEELAGDLETQYF.

The table lists this clonotype with a few counts. The chain recombines TRBV4-1 with TRBJ1-4; tentatively, D is TRBD1 (6 bases). This CDR3 region has 15 residues. Germline CDR1 is MGHRA and CDR2 is YSYEKL. V was trimmed by 1 base and J by 3 bases, leaving 9 bases between them. Written as DNA, the CDR3 is TGCGCCAGCAGCCAAGGCGGGACATCTAATGAAAAACTGTTTTTT. Its protein is CASSQGGTSNEKLFF.

In this sample, this clonotype turned up a few times. This sequence joins TRBV4-3 and TRBJ2-5; D unresolved. The CDR3 is 14 residues long. V was clipped by 0 bases and J by 5 bases, with 10 bases between them. Germline V lookup: CDR1 LGHNA, CDR2 YSLEER. The CDR3 loop reads CASSQDSSTETQYF. CDR3 DNA: TGCGCCAGCAGCCAAGATTCTAGTACGGAGACCCAGTACTTC.

This clonotype was detected only a few times. The chain recombines TRBV11-2 with TRBJ2-7; the match to TRBD1 covers 8 bases. Germline CDR1 is SGHAT and CDR2 is FQNNGV. The CDR3 runs to 14 residues. J was trimmed by 6 bases and V by 10 bases; bases with no gene match: 14. Written as DNA, the CDR3 is TGTGCCACCCGGATCACAGGGGGAGTCGGCGAGCAGTACTTC. Translating gives CATRITGGVGEQYF.

There are a few counts of this clonotype. J is TRBJ1-5 and V is TRBV5-1, with 8 positions matching TRBD1. The CDR3 has 17 residues. Losses at the gene ends were 2 bases for V and 3 bases for J; bases not matched to a gene: 10. Germline V gene lookup returns CDR1 SGHRS and CDR2 YFSETQ. The CDR3, as DNA: TGCGCCAGCAGCTTAGGGACAGGTGAACTTTTCAATCAGCCCCAGCATTTT. As protein: CASSLGTGELFNQPQHF.

This clonotype was seen more than once but under ten times. The V gene is TRBV12-3 or TRBV12-4, the J gene TRBJ1-3, with no clear D. Trimming cost V 2 bases and J 2 bases, with 4 bases left between them. CDR3 length: 13 amino acids. This CDR3 reads CASSLRAGNTIYF. The CDR3 DNA is TGTGCCAGCAGTTTAAGGGCTGGAAACACCATATATTTT.

This clonotype was seen a few times. This chain joins TRBV10-3 and TRBJ1-1, with TRBD1 identical over 7 bases. After removal of 4 bases from V and 5 bases from J, the junction contained 13 bases not matched to a gene. This CDR3 has 16 residues. Germline assignment: CDR1 ENHRY and CDR2 SYGVKD. Written as DNA, the CDR3 is TGTGCCATCAGTGGGTGGGGCGACAGGGCTGGGACTGAAGCTTTCTTT. Protein product: CAISGWGDRAGTEAFF.

This clonotype was seen more than once but under ten times. V is TRBV11-2 and J is TRBJ1-2; D is perhaps TRBD1 (5 bases). V gave up 4 bases and J gave up 2 bases, with 14 bases separating them. Germline CDR1 reads SGHAT; CDR2 reads FQNNGV. The CDR3 totals 15 residues. The CDR3 DNA sequence: TGTGCCAGCAGCTCCCTTAAGGGGATGAACTATGGCTACACCTTC. Protein: CASSSLKGMNYGYTF.